These T cell receptor beta chains were read from a single sample in a study of shared clonotypes between healthy human individuals. Libraries were prepared by immunoSEQ multiplex PCR; TCRdb keeps only in-frame clonotypes and omits some of them. The data contain around 940,000 clones, 60% to 85% of them seen just once; the ten biggest clones take up over 1.3%. The source material was memory CD4+ T cells sorted from blood. These receptors were taken from a man younger than 35 in good health. The CDR3 runs from the conserved cysteine through the conserved F or W. A D gene is named only where the DNA matches it firmly. Only some rows state a clone size, as once, few, many or a class for expanded clones.

size | J | V | D | CDR3 | DNA
- | TRBJ2-6 | TRBV10-3 | - | CALRSGANVLTF | TGTGCCCTCCGCTCTGGGGCCAACGTCCTGACTTTC
- | TRBJ2-7 | TRBV10-2 | TRBD2 | CASRLLAGRNYEQYF | TGCGCCAGCAGACTACTAGCGGGGAGAAACTACGAGCAGTACTTC
- | TRBJ2-2 | TRBV18 | - | CASSPRPGLGNTGELFF | TGTGCCAGCTCACCACGCCCGGGACTGGGGAACACCGGGGAGCTGTTTTTT
once | TRBJ2-7 | TRBV5-4 | TRBD1 | CASSLTGAFEQYF | TGTGCCAGCAGCCTGACAGGGGCCTTCGAGCAGTACTTC
- | TRBJ2-3 | TRBV5-3 | TRBD1 | CARSSLLPGTGGEDTQYF | TGTGCCAGAAGCTCTCTTTTACCCGGGACAGGGGGTGAGGATACGCAGTATTTT
once | TRBJ1-1 | TRBV2 | TRBD1 | CASSWDRDNTEAFF | TGTGCCAGCAGTTGGGACAGGGACAACACTGAAGCTTTCTTT
- | TRBJ1-3 | TRBV9 | - | CASSVAEGRSPGNTIYF | TGTGCCAGCAGCGTAGCGGAGGGAAGGTCTCCTGGAAACACCATATATTTT
- | TRBJ2-3 | TRBV6-5 | TRBD2 | CASSWDYTSTDTQYF | TGTGCCAGCAGCTGGGACTACACGAGCACAGATACGCAGTATTTT
- | TRBJ2-5 | TRBV14 | TRBD2 | CASSLGLAGGQTQYF | TGTGCCAGCAGTCTCGGACTAGCGGGAGGTCAGACCCAGTACTTC
- | TRBJ1-6 | TRBV18 | TRBD1 | CASSANRGPVDNSPLHF | TGTGCCAGCTCGGCGAACAGGGGGCCCGTCGATAATTCACCCCTCCACTTT
- | TRBJ1-3 | TRBV15 | - | CATSTRSARGGNTIYF | TGTGCCACCAGCACCCGTTCAGCGAGGGGTGGAAACACCATATATTTT
many | TRBJ2-2 | TRBV30 | - | CAWSMSGELFF | TGTGCCTGGTCTATGTCGGGGGAGCTGTTTTTT
- | TRBJ2-7 | TRBV7-8 | - | CASSLESSGVSSEQYF | TGTGCCAGCAGCTTAGAGAGTAGCGGAGTCTCGAGCGAGCAGTACTTC
once | TRBJ1-4 | TRBV6-5 | - | CASRPSGGPNEKLFF | TGTGCCAGCAGGCCCTCGGGGGGTCCTAATGAAAAACTGTTTTTT
- | TRBJ2-7 | TRBV30 | TRBD2 | CAWRGTSGASYEQYF | TGTGCCTGGAGGGGGACTAGCGGGGCCTCCTACGAGCAGTACTTC
once | TRBJ1-5 | TRBV30 | - | CAWSVWGNNQPQHF | TGTGCCTGGAGTGTATGGGGGAACAATCAGCCCCAGCATTTT
- | TRBJ2-2 | TRBV5-4 | TRBD2 | CASSLGTSGTGELFF | TGTGCCAGCAGCCTCGGGACTAGCGGGACCGGGGAGCTGTTTTTT
once | TRBJ2-1 | TRBV7-9 | - | CASSLSHRGDNEQFF | TGTGCCAGCAGCTTATCCCACAGAGGGGACAATGAGCAGTTCTTC
- | TRBJ1-6 | TRBV5-1 | - | CASSFPRILGSNSYNSPLHF | TGCGCCAGCAGCTTCCCCAGGATCCTGGGGTCAAACTCCTATAATTCACCCCTCCACTTT
once | TRBJ2-7 | TRBV13 | - | CASSLGGAATVYEQYF | TGTGCCAGCAGCTTAGGGGGTGCGGCCACCGTGTACGAGCAGTACTTC
- | TRBJ1-1 | TRBV6-5 | - | CASNPLFRDTEAFF | TGTGCCAGTAACCCTTTGTTTAGGGACACTGAAGCTTTCTTT
- | TRBJ1-3 | TRBV6-5 | - | CASTVGNTIYF | TGTGCCAGCACAGTAGGAAACACCATATATTTT
- | TRBJ2-6 | TRBV5-6 | - | CASSLEGIGANVLTF | TGTGCCAGCAGCTTGGAAGGGATTGGGGCCAACGTCCTGACTTTC
few | TRBJ1-2 | TRBV7-2 | TRBD1 | CASSGRDRGGYTF | TGTGCCAGCAGCGGGAGGGACAGGGGCGGCTACACCTTC
- | TRBJ2-1 | TRBV5-1 | TRBD2 | CASSGKTSGGEQFF | TGCGCCAGCAGCGGCAAGACTAGCGGGGGTGAGCAGTTCTTC
- | TRBJ2-1 | TRBV11-2 | - | CASSLGAKGSYNEQFF | TGTGCCAGCAGCTTAGGTGCAAAGGGGTCTTACAATGAGCAGTTCTTC
- | TRBJ1-2 | TRBV5-1 | - | CASSSPDGTYGYTF | TGCGCCAGCAGCTCCCCGGACGGCACATATGGCTACACCTTC
- | TRBJ2-7 | TRBV11-2 | TRBD1 | CASSSAGTGTYEQYF | TGTGCCAGCAGCTCAGCCGGGACAGGAACCTACGAGCAGTACTTC
few | TRBJ1-1 | TRBV5-6 | - | CASSPDKPNTEAFF | TGTGCCAGCAGCCCTGACAAACCCAACACTGAAGCTTTCTTT
- | TRBJ2-5 | TRBV5-6 | - | CASSLASVQETQYF | TGTGCCAGCAGCTTGGCGTCAGTCCAAGAGACCCAGTACTTC
- | TRBJ2-7 | TRBV5-1 | - | CASSLSADRYEQYF | TGCGCCAGCAGCTTGTCCGCGGACCGCTACGAGCAGTACTTC
- | TRBJ1-2 | TRBV6-6 | TRBD1 | CASSTLGTGGYTF | TGTGCCAGCAGTACCCTCGGGACAGGGGGCTACACCTTC
- | TRBJ2-7 | TRBV7-9 | - | CASSLDALSREQYF | TGTGCCAGCAGCTTAGACGCACTTTCCCGCGAGCAGTACTTC
- | TRBJ2-1 | TRBV4-3 | TRBD2 | CASSRTSGSSSYNEQFF | TGCGCCAGCAGCCGGACTAGCGGTAGTAGCTCCTACAATGAGCAGTTCTTC
- | TRBJ2-1 | TRBV2 | - | CASSADTAWNEQFF | TGTGCCAGCAGTGCGGATACGGCGTGGAATGAGCAGTTCTTC
once | TRBJ2-7 | TRBV6-6 | - | CASTNAPRQTGHEQYF | TGTGCCAGCACCAACGCCCCGAGACAGACGGGGCACGAGCAGTACTTC
- | TRBJ2-7 | TRBV30 | - | CAWSVRGTEQYF | TGTGCCTGGAGTGTACGGGGGACCGAGCAGTACTTC
- | TRBJ1-5 | TRBV18 | - | CASSQDLNQPQHF | TGTGCCAGCTCACAAGACCTCAATCAGCCCCAGCATTTT
once | TRBJ2-1 | TRBV7-4 | TRBD2 | CASSLVSGSRNEQFF | TGTGCCAGCAGCTTAGTTAGCGGGAGCCGCAATGAGCAGTTCTTC
- | TRBJ2-3 | TRBV7-2 | TRBD2 | CASSLDGGSDTQYF | TGTGCCAGCAGCTTAGACGGGGGGTCGGATACGCAGTATTTT
- | TRBJ1-1 | TRBV10-3 | TRBD1 | CAISRERTGWAEAFF | TGTGCCATCAGCCGAGAGAGGACAGGGTGGGCTGAAGCTTTCTTT
- | TRBJ2-3 | TRBV7-8 | TRBD2 | CASSLGPKGTSGRRGDTQYF | TGTGCCAGCAGCTTAGGGCCAAAGGGGACTAGCGGGAGGAGGGGAGATACGCAGTATTTT
- | TRBJ2-3 | TRBV7-9 | - | CASSLTDTQYF | TGTGCCAGCAGCCTCACAGATACGCAGTATTTT
few | TRBJ1-2 | TRBV5-6 | - | CASSLGLSRTGYGYTF | TGTGCCAGCAGCTTAGGACTGTCCCGGACGGGCTATGGCTACACCTTC
- | TRBJ2-7 | TRBV5-1 | TRBD1 | CASSSPKTQGSSYEQYF | TGCGCCAGCAGTTCCCCAAAGACACAGGGGAGCTCCTACGAGCAGTACTTC
- | TRBJ1-1 | TRBV21-1 | - | CASSNCPGAEAFF | TGTGCCAGCAGCAATTGCCCGGGCGCTGAAGCTTTCTTT
- | TRBJ1-2 | TRBV18 | - | CASSPPAGWDYGYTF | TGTGCCAGCTCACCACCAGCGGGGTGGGACTATGGCTACACCTTC
- | TRBJ1-1 | TRBV7-2 | - | CASSSQSQGTEAFF | TGTGCCAGCAGCTCACAGTCTCAGGGCACTGAAGCTTTCTTT
- | TRBJ1-1 | TRBV5-4 | - | CASSLAGFWGINTEAFF | TGTGCCAGCAGCTTGGCCGGTTTCTGGGGGATTAACACTGAAGCTTTCTTT
few | TRBJ2-1 | TRBV11-2 | TRBD2 | CASSSGLAGGYYNEQFF | TGTGCCAGCAGCTCGGGACTAGCGGGGGGGTACTACAATGAGCAGTTCTTC
few | TRBJ2-7 | TRBV30 | TRBD2 | CAWSPNLAGAGEQYF | TGTGCCTGGAGTCCCAACCTAGCGGGAGCGGGCGAGCAGTACTTC
- | TRBJ2-1 | TRBV4-2 | TRBD2 | CASSQDRTGGSYNEQFF | TGTGCCAGCAGCCAAGATAGGACGGGGGGATCCTACAATGAGCAGTTCTTC
- | TRBJ2-7 | TRBV7-2 | - | CASSKAYEQYF | TGTGCCAGCAGCAAGGCCTACGAGCAGTACTTC